This T cell receptor (beta chain) was retrieved from a study of blood T cell repertoires in COVID-19. At the level of the study: Material from acute and convalescent COVID-19 was sourced from the United States, Italy and Spain. T cells, B-cell-depleted T cells, or PBMCs supplied cDNA or gDNA.

Germline CDR1 reads MGHDK; CDR2 reads SYGVNS. V dropped 3 bases and J dropped 10 bases, with 15 bases sitting between them. The CDR3 covers 14 residues. How the authors handled the data: Quantification of nucleated cells was approximated via reference gene primer amplification. The method was immunoSEQ multiplex PCR; TCRdb's version includes in-frame clones alone and lacks a portion of them. V, J and clone size reflect that table, while D and trimming were determined from the DNA. The data hold 140,000 to 150,000 clones, with 80% observed a single time. Sequences were obtained from peripheral blood. J is TRBJ1-4 and V is TRBV25-1; perhaps TRBD1 as D (5 bases). This TCR was sampled from a man aged 55 to 69 with active or convalescent COVID-19. The CDR3 sequence: CASSEVGHRRKLFF. The CDR3 coding sequence is TGTGCCAGCAGTGAGGTAGGACATCGCCGAAAACTGTTTTTT.